The sequence of this TCR beta chain was determined in a study of blood T cell repertoires in COVID-19. Sequencing was performed with immunoSEQ multiplex PCR; in TCRdb, only in-frame clones are kept and a portion is missing. The sample holds approximately 85,000 clones, around 87% seen once. Germline values: CDR1 MNHEY, CDR2 SMNVEV (reference sequence). The CDR3 is 17 amino acids. Unmatched junction bases numbered 14, after V lost 2 bases and J lost 8 bases. This clone has only a few counts. This chain connects TRBV27 to TRBJ1-4, with 7 bases fitting TRBD1. Sequencing input: peripheral blood. The receptor was isolated from a woman older than 75 with active or convalescent COVID-19. The CDR3 spells CASSLLSLWDSDEKLFF. In DNA, the CDR3 is TGTGCCAGCAGTTTACTAAGTCTATGGGACAGTGACGAAAAACTGTTTTTT.